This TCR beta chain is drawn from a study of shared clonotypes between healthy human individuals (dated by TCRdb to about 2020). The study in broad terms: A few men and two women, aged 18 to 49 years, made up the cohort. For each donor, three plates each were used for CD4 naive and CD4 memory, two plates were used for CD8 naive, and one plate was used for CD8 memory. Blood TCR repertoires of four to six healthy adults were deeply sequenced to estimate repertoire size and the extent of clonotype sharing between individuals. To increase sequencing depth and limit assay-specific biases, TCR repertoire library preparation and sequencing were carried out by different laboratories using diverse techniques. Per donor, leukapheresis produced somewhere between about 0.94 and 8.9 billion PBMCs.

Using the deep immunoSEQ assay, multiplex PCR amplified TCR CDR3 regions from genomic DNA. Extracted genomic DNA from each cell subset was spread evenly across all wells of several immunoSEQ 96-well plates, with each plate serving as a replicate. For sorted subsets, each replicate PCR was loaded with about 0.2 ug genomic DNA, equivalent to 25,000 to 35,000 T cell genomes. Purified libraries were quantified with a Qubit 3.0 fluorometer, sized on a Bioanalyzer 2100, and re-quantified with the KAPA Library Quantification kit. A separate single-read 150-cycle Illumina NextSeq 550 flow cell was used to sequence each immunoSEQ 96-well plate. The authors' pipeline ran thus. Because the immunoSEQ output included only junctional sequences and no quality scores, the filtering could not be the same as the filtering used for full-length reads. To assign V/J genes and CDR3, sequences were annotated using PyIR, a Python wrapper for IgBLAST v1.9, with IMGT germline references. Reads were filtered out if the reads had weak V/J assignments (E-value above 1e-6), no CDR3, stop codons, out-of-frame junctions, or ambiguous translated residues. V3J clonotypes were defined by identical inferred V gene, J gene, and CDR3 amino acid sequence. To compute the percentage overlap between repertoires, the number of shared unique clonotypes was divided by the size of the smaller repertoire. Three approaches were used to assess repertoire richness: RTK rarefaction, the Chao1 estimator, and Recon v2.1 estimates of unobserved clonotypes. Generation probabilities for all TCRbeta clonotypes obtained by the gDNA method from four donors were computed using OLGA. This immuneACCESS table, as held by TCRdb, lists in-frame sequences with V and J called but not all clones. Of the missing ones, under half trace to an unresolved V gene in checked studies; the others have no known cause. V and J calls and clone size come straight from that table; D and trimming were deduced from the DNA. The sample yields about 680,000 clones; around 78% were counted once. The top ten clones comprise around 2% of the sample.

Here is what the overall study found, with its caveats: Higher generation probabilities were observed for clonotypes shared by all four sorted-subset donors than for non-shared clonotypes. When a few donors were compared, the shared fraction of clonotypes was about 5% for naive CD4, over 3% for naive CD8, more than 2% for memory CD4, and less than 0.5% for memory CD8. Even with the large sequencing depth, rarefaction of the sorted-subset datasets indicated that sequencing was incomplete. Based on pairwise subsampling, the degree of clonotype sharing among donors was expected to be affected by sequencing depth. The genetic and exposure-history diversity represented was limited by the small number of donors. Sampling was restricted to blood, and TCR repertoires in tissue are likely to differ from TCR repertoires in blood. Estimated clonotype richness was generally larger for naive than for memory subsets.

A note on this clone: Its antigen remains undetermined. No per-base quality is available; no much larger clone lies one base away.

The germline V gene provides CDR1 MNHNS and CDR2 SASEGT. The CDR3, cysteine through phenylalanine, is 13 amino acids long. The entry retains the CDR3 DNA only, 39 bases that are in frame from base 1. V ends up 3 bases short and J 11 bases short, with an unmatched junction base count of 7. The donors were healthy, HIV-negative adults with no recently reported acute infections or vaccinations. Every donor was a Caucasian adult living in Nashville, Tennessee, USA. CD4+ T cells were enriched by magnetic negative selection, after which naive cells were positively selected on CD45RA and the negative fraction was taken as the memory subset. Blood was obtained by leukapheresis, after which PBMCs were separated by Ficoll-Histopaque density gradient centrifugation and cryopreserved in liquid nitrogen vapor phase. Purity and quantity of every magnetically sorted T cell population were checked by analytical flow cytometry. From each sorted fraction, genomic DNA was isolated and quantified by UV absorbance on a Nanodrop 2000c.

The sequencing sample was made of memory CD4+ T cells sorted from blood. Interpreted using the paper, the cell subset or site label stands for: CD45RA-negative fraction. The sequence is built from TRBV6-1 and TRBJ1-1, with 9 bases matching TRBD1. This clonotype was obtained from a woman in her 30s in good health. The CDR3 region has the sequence CASSDVGTGLAFF. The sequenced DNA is TGTGCCAGCAGTGACGTCGGGACAGGGCTTGCTTTCTTT.